The next 17 T cell receptor beta chains were all read from a single sample in a study of blood T cells in healthy people across ages. PCR was performed a second time for roughly 7 to 12 cycles using a sample-barcoded 5' primer and a J-beta primer mix. Each CDR3 protein is one row after TCRdb ran MiXCR on the 5' RACE reads. The table includes 450,000 to 700,000 distinct CDR3 sequences, roughly 29% detected once. Material for sequencing was blood. Every receptor here comes from a woman aged 70 to 79 in good health.

The V gene is TRBV7-2, the J gene TRBJ2-5; 8 bases are a match to TRBD2. The last part of the DNA fits TRBJ2-7 better; the J call may be wrong. Looked up from germline, CDR1 is SGHTA and CDR2 is FQGNSA. This CDR3 spans 16 amino acids. CDR3 sequence reads: CASSLASGGGKDEQYF. The CDR3 DNA reads TGTGCCAGCAGCTTAGCGTCTGGCGGGGGGAAAGACGAGCAGTACTTC.

The chain combines TRBV12-3 or TRBV12-4 with TRBJ1-1, with D tentatively TRBD1 (5 bases). V lost 7 bases to trimming and J lost 5 bases, with 14 bases between them. The CDR3 loop spans 13 amino acids. CDR3 protein: CASTPQVGTEAFF. The CDR3 DNA reads TGTGCCAGCACTCCACAGGTTGGAACTGAAGCTTTCTTT.

In this sample, this clonotype turned up a few times. V gene TRBV5-1 combines with J gene TRBJ2-5; TRBD2 is a possible D gene (6 bases). V was trimmed by 3 bases and J by 3 bases, leaving 15 bases between them. Germline V gene data show CDR1 as SGHRS and CDR2 as YFSETQ. This CDR3 contains 15 residues. The CDR3: CASSSPLANEETQYF. The CDR3 DNA reads as TGCGCCAGCAGCTCACCGCTAGCGAATGAAGAGACCCAGTACTTC.

V is TRBV7-2 and J is TRBJ2-7, with TRBD1 as a possible D gene (5 bases). The V end was cut by 3 bases, the J end by 5 bases, with 11 bases between. CDR3 length: 13 amino acids. Germline CDR1 is SGHTA and CDR2 is FQGNSA. The CDR3 sequence: CASSFFQDNEQYF. CDR3 sequence (DNA): TGTGCCAGCAGCTTTTTCCAGGACAACGAGCAGTACTTC.

The V gene is TRBV20-1, the J gene TRBJ1-3; D might be TRBD1 (5 bases). The CDR3 covers 14 residues. Germline assignment: CDR1 DFQATT and CDR2 SNEGSKA (reference sequence). Trimming removed 7 bases from V and 4 bases from J, with 17 bases in between. CDR3 residues: CSVSQGGVGNTIYF. The CDR3 DNA reads as TGCAGTGTATCGCAGGGTGGGGTCGGAAACACCATATATTTT.

The V gene is TRBV6-6, the J gene TRBJ2-7, with TRBD1 identical over 7 bases. Germline CDR1 reads MNHNY; CDR2 reads SVGAGI (reference sequence). The CDR3 contains 14 residues. Losses at the gene ends were 4 bases for V and 2 bases for J; bases not matched to a gene: 5. The CDR3 nucleotides are TGTGCCAGCAGTTCCGGGACAGCGACCTACGAGCAGTACTTC. It encodes CASSSGTATYEQYF.

This chain joins TRBV7-2 and TRBJ1-5; TRBD1 might be the D (5 bases). The length of the CDR3 is 14 residues. The germline V gene encodes CDR1 SGHTA and CDR2 FQGNSA. Trimming removed 4 bases at V and 1 base at J, with 8 bases between. The CDR3 DNA reads as TGTGCCAGCAGCTCGGGACGGAGCAATCAGCCCCAGCATTTT. This sequence encodes CASSSGRSNQPQHF.

V and J are TRBV5-6 and TRBJ2-7; TRBD1 matches 8 bases. Per germline, CDR1 SGHDT and CDR2 YYEEEE. The length of the CDR3 is 14 residues. V trimming: 3 bases; J trimming: 3 bases; junction bases outside the gene matches: 5. CDR3 sequence reads: CASSSTGGGYEQYF. The CDR3 coding sequence is TGTGCCAGCAGCTCTACAGGGGGAGGCTACGAGCAGTACTTC.

The rearrangement uses TRBV24-1 and TRBJ2-1; TRBD2 aligns across 15 bases. V trimming: 4 bases; J trimming: 2 bases; junction bases outside the gene matches: 8. Germline CDR1 reads KGHDR; CDR2 reads SFDVKD. The CDR3 runs to 19 residues. CDR3 nucleotides: TGTGCCACCAGTGAGATTCCCGGGACTAGCGGGGGGACCTACAATGAGCAGTTCTTC. Protein product: CATSEIPGTSGGTYNEQFF.

The CDR3 reads CASSPQQGVLTEAFF. The CDR3 DNA is TGCGCCAGCAGCCCGCAACAGGGTGTCCTCACTGAAGCTTTCTTT. The V call is TRBV4-3, the J call TRBJ1-1; D is perhaps TRBD1 (6 bases). The V and J ends lost 4 bases and 4 bases respectively, with 16 bases between them. Germline CDR1 and CDR2: LGHNA and YSLEER. The CDR3 has 15 amino acids.

The chain uses TRBV20-1 and TRBJ1-4; a weak D match, TRBD1 (6 bases). Trimming cost V 6 bases and J 3 bases, with 8 bases left between them. The CDR3 is 12 residues long. Germline-derived CDR1 and CDR2 are DFQATT and SNEGSKA (reference sequence). The CDR3 here is CSATGSNEKLFF. For the CDR3, the DNA is TGCAGTGCCACAGGGTCTAATGAAAAACTGTTTTTT.

The chain couples TRBV25-1 to TRBJ2-7; no definite D call. CDR1 and CDR2 (germline): MGHDK, SYGVNS. Trimming stripped 4 bases from V and 0 bases from J, with 4 bases between. This CDR3 region has 12 residues. The CDR3, as DNA: TGTGCCAGCAGTGCCCTCTCCTACGAGCAGTACTTC. This gives the protein CASSALSYEQYF.

This clonotype was detected a few times. The chain combines TRBV11-2 with TRBJ2-5; tentative D call: TRBD1 (6 bases). The ends were cut back, 1 base at V and 0 bases at J, with 9 bases in the middle. Germline lookup yields CDR1 SGHAT and CDR2 FQNNGV. The CDR3 has 15 residues. CDR3 protein: CASSLGQAYQETQYF. CDR3 DNA sequence: TGTGCCAGCAGCTTAGGACAGGCGTACCAAGAGACCCAGTACTTC.

There are a few counts of this clonotype. The rearrangement links TRBV18 to TRBJ1-2; weak D call: TRBD1 (5 bases). V was clipped by 3 bases and J by 4 bases, with 12 bases between them. This CDR3 is 14 amino acids long. In germline, CDR1 is KGHSH, CDR2 LQKENI. The DNA for the CDR3 is TGTGCCAGCTCACCCGGAGGGGAGGCCTATGGCTACACCTTC. It translates to CASSPGGEAYGYTF.

This clonotype has only a few counts. The chain recombines TRBV10-3 with TRBJ1-1, with D uncertain. The CDR3 extends over 13 amino acids. Germline V gene lookup returns CDR1 ENHRY and CDR2 SYGVKD. Trimming shortened V by 8 bases and J by 1 base, and 11 bases separated the two germline ends. This CDR3 is CAIGAMQNTEAFF. Written as DNA, the CDR3 is TGTGCCATCGGAGCGATGCAGAACACTGAAGCTTTCTTT.

Only a few counts were recorded for this clonotype. This rearrangement joins TRBV2 to TRBJ2-1, with unresolved D. The CDR3 is 14 amino acids. Trimming removed 10 bases from V and 5 bases from J, with 18 bases in between. Germline CDR1 reads SNHLY; CDR2 reads FYNNEI. CDR3 bases: TGTGCCACCCGAGCGAACGGTCCCCACAATGAGCAGTTCTTC. Translated, it gives CATRANGPHNEQFF.

The chain carries TRBV7-8 and TRBJ2-5; D is ambiguous. The DNA end favors TRBJ2-1, so the J call may be wrong. The CDR3 runs 15 residues. Germline V lookup: CDR1 SGHVS, CDR2 FQNEAQ. The CDR3 spells CASSLVSRPNNEQFF. The CDR3 nucleotides read TGTGCCAGCAGCTTAGTGTCGAGGCCCAACAATGAGCAGTTCTTC.